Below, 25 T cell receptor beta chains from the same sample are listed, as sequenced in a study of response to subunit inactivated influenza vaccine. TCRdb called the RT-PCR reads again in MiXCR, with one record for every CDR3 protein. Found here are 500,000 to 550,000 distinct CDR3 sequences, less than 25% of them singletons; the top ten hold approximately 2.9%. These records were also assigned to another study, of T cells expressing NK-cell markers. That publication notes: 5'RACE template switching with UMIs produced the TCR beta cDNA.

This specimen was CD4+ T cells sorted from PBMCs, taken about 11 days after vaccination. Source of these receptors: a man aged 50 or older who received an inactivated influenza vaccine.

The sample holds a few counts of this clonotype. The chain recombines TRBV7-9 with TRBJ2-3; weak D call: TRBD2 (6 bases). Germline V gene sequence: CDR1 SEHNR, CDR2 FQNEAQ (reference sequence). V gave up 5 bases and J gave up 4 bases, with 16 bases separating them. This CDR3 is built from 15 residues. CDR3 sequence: CASSPAGSAADTQYF. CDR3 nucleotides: TGTGCCAGCAGCCCCGCGGGATCTGCCGCAGATACGCAGTATTTT.

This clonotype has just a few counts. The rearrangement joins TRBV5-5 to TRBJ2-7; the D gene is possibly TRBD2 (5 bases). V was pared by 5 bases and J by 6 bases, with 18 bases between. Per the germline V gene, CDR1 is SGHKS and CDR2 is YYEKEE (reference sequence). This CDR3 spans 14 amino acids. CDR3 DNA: TGTGCCAGCAGTTATTGGCGCCAGGCGGGCGAGCAGTACTTC. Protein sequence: CASSYWRQAGEQYF.

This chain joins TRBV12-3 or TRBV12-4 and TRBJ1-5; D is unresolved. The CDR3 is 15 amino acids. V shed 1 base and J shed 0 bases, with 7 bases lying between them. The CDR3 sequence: CASSLGEYSNQPQHF. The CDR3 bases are TGTGCCAGCAGTTTAGGGGAATATAGCAATCAGCCCCAGCATTTT.

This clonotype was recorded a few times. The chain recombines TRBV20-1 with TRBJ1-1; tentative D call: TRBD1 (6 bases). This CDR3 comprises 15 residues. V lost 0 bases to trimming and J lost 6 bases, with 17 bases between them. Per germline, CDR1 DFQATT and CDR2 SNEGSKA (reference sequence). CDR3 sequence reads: CSARDLGGAPSEAFF. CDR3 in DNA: TGCAGTGCTAGAGATCTCGGGGGCGCCCCCTCTGAAGCTTTCTTT.

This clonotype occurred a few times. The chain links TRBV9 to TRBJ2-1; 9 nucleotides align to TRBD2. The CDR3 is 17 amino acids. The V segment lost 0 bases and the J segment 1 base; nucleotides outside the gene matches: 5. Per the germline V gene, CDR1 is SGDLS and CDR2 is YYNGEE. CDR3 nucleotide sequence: TGTGCCAGCAGCGTAGGGTCTAGCGGGGTGTCCTACAATGAGCAGTTCTTC. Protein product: CASSVGSSGVSYNEQFF.

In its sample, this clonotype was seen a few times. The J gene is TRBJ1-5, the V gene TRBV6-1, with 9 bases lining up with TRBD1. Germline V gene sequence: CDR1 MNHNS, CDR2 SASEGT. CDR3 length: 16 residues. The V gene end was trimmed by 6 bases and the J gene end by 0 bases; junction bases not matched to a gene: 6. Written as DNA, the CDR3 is TGTGCCAGCAGGGCAACAGGGGGCCCTAGCAATCAGCCCCAGCATTTT. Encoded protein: CASRATGGPSNQPQHF.

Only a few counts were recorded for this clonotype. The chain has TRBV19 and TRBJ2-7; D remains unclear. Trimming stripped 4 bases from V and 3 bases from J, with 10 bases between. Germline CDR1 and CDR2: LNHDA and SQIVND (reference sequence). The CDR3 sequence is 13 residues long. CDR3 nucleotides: TGTGCCAGTAGTAATGTCATGGGCTACGAGCAGTACTTC. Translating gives CASSNVMGYEQYF.

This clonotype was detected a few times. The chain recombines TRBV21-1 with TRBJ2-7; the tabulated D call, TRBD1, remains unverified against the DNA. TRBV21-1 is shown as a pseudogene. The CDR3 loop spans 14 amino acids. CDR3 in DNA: TGTGCCAGCAGCGACTGGGCCAGGGTCTACGAGCAGTACTTC. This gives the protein CASSDWARVYEQYF.

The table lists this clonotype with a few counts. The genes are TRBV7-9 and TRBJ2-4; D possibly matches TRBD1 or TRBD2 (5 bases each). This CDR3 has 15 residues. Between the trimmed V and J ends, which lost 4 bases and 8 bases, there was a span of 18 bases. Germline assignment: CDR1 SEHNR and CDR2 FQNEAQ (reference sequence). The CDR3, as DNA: TGTGCCAGCAGCTCCCGGGACCTAGCTAAAGACATTCAGTACTTC. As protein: CASSSRDLAKDIQYF.

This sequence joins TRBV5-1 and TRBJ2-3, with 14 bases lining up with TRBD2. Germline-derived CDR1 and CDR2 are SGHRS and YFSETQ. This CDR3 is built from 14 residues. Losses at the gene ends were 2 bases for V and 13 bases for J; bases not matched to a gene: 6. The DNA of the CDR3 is TGCGCCAGCAGCTTCGGGACTAGCGGGGGCGAAGAGTATTTT. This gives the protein CASSFGTSGGEEYF. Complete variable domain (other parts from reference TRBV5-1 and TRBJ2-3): KAGVTQTPRYLIKTRGQQVTLSCSPISGHRSVSWYQQTPGQGLQFLFEYFSETQRNKGNFPGRFSGRQFSNSRSEMNVSTLELGDSALYLCASSFGTSGGEEYFGPGTRLTVL.

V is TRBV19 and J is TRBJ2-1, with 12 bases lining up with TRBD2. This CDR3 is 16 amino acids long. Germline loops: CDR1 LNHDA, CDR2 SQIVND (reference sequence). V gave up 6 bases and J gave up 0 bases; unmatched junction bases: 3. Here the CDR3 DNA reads TGTGCCAGTAGCACTAGCGGGGGGTACTCCTACAATGAGCAGTTCTTC. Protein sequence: CASSTSGGYSYNEQFF. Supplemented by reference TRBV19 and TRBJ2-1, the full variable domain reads DGGITQSPKYLFRKEGQNVTLSCEQNLNHDAMYWYRQDPGQGLRLIYYSQIVNDFQKGDIAEGYSVSREKKESFPLTVTSAQKNPTAFYLCASSTSGGYSYNEQFFGPGTRLTVL.

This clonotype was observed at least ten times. The CDR3 region has the DNA TGTGCCAGCAGCTTAGATGGGCTGGACAGATTTCAAGAGACCCAGTACTTC. It is translated as CASSLDGLDRFQETQYF. This chain connects TRBV11-2 to TRBJ2-5; a possible D gene is TRBD1 (6 bases). The V and J ends lost 0 bases and 2 bases respectively, with 16 bases between them. The germline CDR1 and CDR2 sequences are SGHAT and FQNNGV. This CDR3 spans 17 amino acids.

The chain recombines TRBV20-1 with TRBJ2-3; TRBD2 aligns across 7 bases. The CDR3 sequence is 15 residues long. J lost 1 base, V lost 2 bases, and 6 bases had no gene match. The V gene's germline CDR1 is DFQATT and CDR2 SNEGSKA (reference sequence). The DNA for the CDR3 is TGCAGTGCTAGAACGGCTAGCGGTCGCACAGATACGCAGTATTTT. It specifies CSARTASGRTDTQYF.

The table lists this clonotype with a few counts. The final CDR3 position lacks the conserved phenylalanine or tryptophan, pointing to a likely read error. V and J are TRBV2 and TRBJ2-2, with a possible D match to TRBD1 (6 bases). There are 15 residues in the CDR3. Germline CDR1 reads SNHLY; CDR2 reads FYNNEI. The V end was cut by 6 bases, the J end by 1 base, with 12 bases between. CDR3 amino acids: CASRAGTLNTGELFL. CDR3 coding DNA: TGTGCCAGCAGAGCCGGGACACTGAACACCGGGGAGCTGTTTCTT.

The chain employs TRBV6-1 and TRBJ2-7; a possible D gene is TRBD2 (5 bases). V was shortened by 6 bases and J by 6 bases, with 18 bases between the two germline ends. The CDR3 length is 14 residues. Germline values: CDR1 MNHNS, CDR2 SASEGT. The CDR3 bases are TGTGCCAGCAGGGCCCGAGGGTTTGGCAGCGAGCAGTACTTC. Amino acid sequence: CASRARGFGSEQYF.

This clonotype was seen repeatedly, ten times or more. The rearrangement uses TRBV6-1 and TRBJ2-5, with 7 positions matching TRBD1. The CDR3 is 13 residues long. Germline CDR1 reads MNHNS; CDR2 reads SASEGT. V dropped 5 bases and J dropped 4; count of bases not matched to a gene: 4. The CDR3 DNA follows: TGTGCCAGCAGTAGACAGGGAAGAGAGACCCAGTACTTC. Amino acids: CASSRQGRETQYF.

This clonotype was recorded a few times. The CDR3 sequence: CASSYSPGAKNTGELFF. The CDR3 nucleotides read TGTGCCAGCAGTTACTCCCCAGGGGCGAAGAACACCGGGGAGCTGTTTTTT. This chain joins TRBV6-2 or TRBV6-3 and TRBJ2-2; D perhaps matches TRBD1 (6 bases). Between the trimmed V and J ends, which lost 0 bases and 1 base, there was a span of 12 bases. CDR1 and CDR2 from the germline V gene are MNHEY and SVGEGT. This CDR3 is built from 17 residues.

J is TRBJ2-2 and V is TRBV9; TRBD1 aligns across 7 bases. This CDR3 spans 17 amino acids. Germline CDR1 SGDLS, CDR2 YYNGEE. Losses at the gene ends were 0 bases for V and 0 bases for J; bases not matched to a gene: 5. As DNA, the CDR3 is TGTGCCAGCAGCGTAGTCGATGGGACAGCGAACACCGGGGAGCTGTTTTTT. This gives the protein CASSVVDGTANTGELFF.

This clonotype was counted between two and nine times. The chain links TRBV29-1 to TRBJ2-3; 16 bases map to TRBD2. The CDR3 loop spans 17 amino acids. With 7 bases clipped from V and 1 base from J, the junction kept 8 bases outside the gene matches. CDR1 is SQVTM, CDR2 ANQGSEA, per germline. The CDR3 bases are TGCAGCGGGGGGGGGACTAGCGGGAGGGCCGGCACAGATACGCAGTATTTT. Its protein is CSGGGTSGRAGTDTQYF.

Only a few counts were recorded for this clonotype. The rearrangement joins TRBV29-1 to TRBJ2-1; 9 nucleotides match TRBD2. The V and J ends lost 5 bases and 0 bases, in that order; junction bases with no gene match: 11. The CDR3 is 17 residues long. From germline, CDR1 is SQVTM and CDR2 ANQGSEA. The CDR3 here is CSVQGRGLAYSYNEQFF. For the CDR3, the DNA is TGCAGCGTTCAAGGCAGGGGACTAGCCTACTCCTACAATGAGCAGTTCTTC.

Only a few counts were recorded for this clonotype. In nucleotides, the CDR3 is TGTGCCACCAGCAAAGATTTGGGGGGTAATGAAAAACTGTTTTTT. Protein product: CATSKDLGGNEKLFF. The rearrangement links TRBV15 to TRBJ1-4, with D maybe TRBD1 (5 bases). Germline V gives CDR1 LNHNV, CDR2 YYDKDF (reference sequence). Trimming cost V 4 bases and J 4 bases, with 13 bases left between them. This CDR3 is 15 amino acids long.

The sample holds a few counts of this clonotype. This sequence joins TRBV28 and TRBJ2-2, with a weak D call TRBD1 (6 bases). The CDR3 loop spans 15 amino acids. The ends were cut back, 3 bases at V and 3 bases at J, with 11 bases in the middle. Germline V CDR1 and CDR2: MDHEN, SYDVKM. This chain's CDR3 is CASSFRQADTGELFF. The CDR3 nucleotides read TGTGCCAGCAGTTTTCGACAGGCCGACACCGGGGAGCTGTTTTTT.

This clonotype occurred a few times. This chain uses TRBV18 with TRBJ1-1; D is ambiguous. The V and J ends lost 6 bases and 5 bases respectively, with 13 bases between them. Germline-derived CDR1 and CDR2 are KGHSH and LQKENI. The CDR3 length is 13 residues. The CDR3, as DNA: TGTGCCAGCTCCAAATTGGGAAAAACTGAAGCTTTCTTT. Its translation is CASSKLGKTEAFF.

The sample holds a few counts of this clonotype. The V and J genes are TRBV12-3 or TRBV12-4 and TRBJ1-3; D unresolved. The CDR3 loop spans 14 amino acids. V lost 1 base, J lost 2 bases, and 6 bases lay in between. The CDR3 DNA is TGTGCCAGCAGTTTAGTGGGGACTGGAAACACCATATATTTT. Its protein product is CASSLVGTGNTIYF.

CDR3 bases: TGTGCCAGCAGCCCTTGGACAGGGGTTACCGGGGAGCTGTTTTTT. It codes for CASSPWTGVTGELFF. The chain has TRBV11-2 and TRBJ2-2, with 9 bases that match TRBD1. Looked up from germline, CDR1 is SGHAT and CDR2 is FQNNGV. The CDR3 extends over 15 amino acids. Losses at the gene ends were 5 bases for V and 5 bases for J; bases not matched to a gene: 6.